This entry lists 15 T cell receptor beta chains sequenced from one sample in a study of blood T cell repertoires in COVID-19. Data came from immunoSEQ multiplex PCR; TCRdb stores just in-frame clones and leaves some out. This sample has about 130,000 clones, with roughly 86% found just once. Sequencing was carried out using peripheral blood. The receptors stem from a woman aged 55-69 years with acute or convalescent COVID-19.

This chain uses TRBV28 with TRBJ2-7; 7 bases align to TRBD1. The J segment lost 3 bases and the V segment lost 6 bases, leaving 5 bases of the junction unmatched. Germline V CDR1 and CDR2: MDHEN, SYDVKM. CDR3 length: 13 amino acids. CDR3 sequence: CASSTGAFYEQYF. CDR3 DNA sequence: TGTGCCAGCAGCACAGGGGCTTTCTACGAGCAGTACTTC.

This chain connects TRBV27 to TRBJ2-5; 8 bases align to TRBD2. The V and J ends lost 8 bases and 6 bases, in that order; junction bases with no gene match: 17. From germline, CDR1 is MNHEY and CDR2 SMNVEV (reference sequence). CDR3 length: 16 residues. The CDR3 sequence is CASGPDLLAGRQTQYF. As DNA, the CDR3 is TGTGCCAGCGGCCCGGACCTCTTAGCGGGACGACAGACCCAGTACTTC.

The CDR3 reads CASSPRRDLNTGELFF. CDR3 DNA sequence: TGTGCCAGCTCACCACGGCGGGACTTGAACACCGGGGAGCTGTTTTTT. The chain recombines TRBV18 with TRBJ2-2; a weak D match, TRBD2 (6 bases). From germline, CDR1 is KGHSH and CDR2 LQKENI. V was cut by 1 base and J by 1 base, with 10 bases left in between. The CDR3 length is 16 residues.

This rearrangement joins TRBV3-1 (or the pseudogene TRBV3-2) to TRBJ1-1; D is unclear. Trimming left V 1 base short and J 4 bases short, with 10 bases between. Germline assignment: CDR1 LGHDT and CDR2 YNNKEL (reference sequence). The CDR3 loop spans 14 amino acids. This CDR3 reads CASSQAGVVTEAFF. The CDR3 nucleotides read TGTGCCAGCAGCCAAGCCGGGGTGGTCACTGAAGCTTTCTTT.

The V call is TRBV19, the J call TRBJ2-1; TRBD2 agrees at 15 bases. V lost 6 bases to trimming and J lost 6 bases; unmatched junction nucleotides: 15. The CDR3 is 19 residues long. Germline V lookup: CDR1 LNHDA, CDR2 SQIVND (reference sequence). The CDR3 DNA reads as TGTGCCAGTAGCCATGAAGGGACTAGCGGGAGGCGGATTAGCAATGAGCAGTTCTTC. As protein: CASSHEGTSGRRISNEQFF.

V gene TRBV10-3 combines with J gene TRBJ2-1; TRBD1 matches at 12 bases. V was clipped by 7 bases and J by 9 bases; unmatched bases: 10. The CDR3 sequence is 15 residues long. CDR1 and CDR2 from the germline V gene are ENHRY and SYGVKD. DNA for the CDR3: TGTGCCATCATGGAAGGGGACAGGGGGCGTAGTGAGCAGTTCTTC. Translating gives CAIMEGDRGRSEQFF.

This clone was observed a few times. The chain employs TRBV5-4 and TRBJ2-3; 8 nucleotides agree with TRBD1. Germline lookup yields CDR1 SGHNT and CDR2 YYREEE (reference sequence). With 1 base clipped from V and 0 bases from J, the junction kept 7 bases outside the gene matches. There are 17 residues in the CDR3. Here the CDR3 reads CASSLWGTGTSTDTQYF. The CDR3 nucleotides read TGTGCCAGCAGCTTGTGGGGGACAGGCACTAGCACAGATACGCAGTATTTT. The variable domain in full, completed from reference TRBV5-4 and TRBJ2-3, reads ETGVTQSPTHLIKTRGQQVTLRCSSQSGHNTVSWYQQALGQGPQFIFQYYREEENGRGNFPPRFSGLQFPNYSSELNVNALELDDSALYLCASSLWGTGTSTDTQYFGPGTRLTVL.

The chain links TRBV30 to TRBJ2-7; D is perhaps TRBD1 (6 bases). The ends were cut back, 3 bases at V and 5 bases at J, with 17 bases in the middle. The CDR3 is 14 amino acids. The germline gives CDR1 GTSNPN, CDR2 SVGIG (reference sequence). CDR3 in DNA: TGTGCCTGGAGAGCACAGGGTAGGAGGAACGAGCAGTACTTC. This gives the protein CAWRAQGRRNEQYF. The full variable domain, completed using reference TRBV30 and TRBJ2-7, is SQTIHQWPATLVQPVGSPLSLECTVEGTSNPNLYWYRQAAGRGLQLLFYSVGIGQISSEVPQNLSASRPQDRQFILSSKKLLLSDSGFYLCAWRAQGRRNEQYFGPGTRLTVT.

CDR3 coding DNA: TGTGCCAGCAGTTACTCGCCAGCGGGAGGGACCGGGGAGCTGTTTTTT. Amino acids: CASSYSPAGGTGELFF. The V gene is TRBV6-5, the J gene TRBJ2-2; TRBD2 matches at 10 bases. Per the germline V gene, CDR1 is MNHEY and CDR2 is SVGAGI. This CDR3 region has 16 residues. With V trimmed by 0 bases and J by 5 bases, 3 bases remained unmatched.

V and J are TRBV9 and TRBJ2-3; D gene uncertain. The CDR3 totals 12 residues. Germline loops: CDR1 SGDLS, CDR2 YYNGEE. Trimming pared 0 bases from V and 5 bases from J, leaving 4 bases between. The CDR3 DNA sequence: TGTGCCAGCAGCGTAGCGGGAGATACGCAGTATTTT. Encoded protein: CASSVAGDTQYF.

This chain connects TRBV19 to TRBJ1-1; the match to TRBD1 covers 8 bases. Germline CDR1 is LNHDA and CDR2 is SQIVND (reference sequence). There are 18 residues in the CDR3. J was trimmed by 4 bases and V by 6 bases; bases with no gene match: 19. The CDR3 sequence: CASRGAGGHGGLSTEAFF. CDR3 nucleotide sequence: TGTGCCAGTAGGGGGGCAGGGGGCCATGGCGGCCTGAGCACTGAAGCTTTCTTT.

The J gene is TRBJ1-2, the V gene TRBV27, with 8 bases lining up with TRBD1. The CDR3 is 14 residues long. Germline CDR1 MNHEY, CDR2 SMNVEV (reference sequence). The V gene end was trimmed by 6 bases and the J gene end by 7 bases; junction bases not matched to a gene: 10. CDR3 sequence: CASRHLTGESGYTF. DNA of the CDR3: TGTGCCAGCAGGCACCTGACAGGGGAATCTGGCTACACCTTC.

The chain carries TRBV18 and TRBJ2-1; D might be TRBD1 (5 bases). CDR1 is KGHSH, CDR2 LQKENI, per germline. The V gene lost 2 bases and the J gene lost 4 bases, with 12 bases spanning the gap. This CDR3 has 15 residues. The CDR3 DNA reads as TGTGCCAGCTCACCAGGGGCCATAAAGTACAATGAGCAGTTCTTC. Encoded protein: CASSPGAIKYNEQFF.

The sample holds a few counts of this clone. The genes are TRBV19 and TRBJ2-3; 7 nucleotides match TRBD2. The CDR3 is 13 residues long. Trimming cost V 6 bases and J 9 bases; bases outside gene matches: 9. Germline values: CDR1 LNHDA, CDR2 SQIVND (reference sequence). The DNA of the CDR3 is TGTGCCAGTAGGGCCTCACGACTAGCCACGCAGTATTTT. Its protein is CASRASRLATQYF.

This chain links TRBV19 with TRBJ1-2, with D perhaps TRBD1 (6 bases). The CDR3 is made up of 16 amino acids. Germline V CDR1 and CDR2: LNHDA, SQIVND (reference sequence). Trimming took 6 bases from V and 2 from J, leaving 19 bases between them. CDR3 in DNA: TGTGCCAGTAGGGAGACAGGAAGCAGATCGAACTATGGCTACACCTTC. Its translation: CASRETGSRSNYGYTF.